What follows describes a single TCR beta chain. Its antigen is unknown. Germline trimming cut 0 bases from V and 2 bases from J; bases unmatched to any gene: 8. The CDR3 has 17 residues. The data originate from a study of response to subunit inactivated influenza vaccine. General study findings and limits: There was a suggestion from the authors that each seasonal influenza vaccination recruits few new T cells.

TCRdb fed the RT-PCR reads into MiXCR, producing one record per CDR3 protein. The sample lists hundreds of thousands of distinct CDR3 sequences; less than 10% were seen once. The sequence came from a man aged 50 to 69 who received an inactivated influenza vaccine. V usage is TRBV12-3 or TRBV12-4 and J usage is TRBJ2-7; 9 bases map to TRBD1. This specimen consisted of PBMCs from blood, obtained about 23 months after vaccination. The CDR3 protein is CASSLATGTGRTYEQYF. Written as DNA, the CDR3 is TGTGCCAGCAGTTTAGCTACCGGGACAGGGCGAACCTACGAGCAGTACTTC.